A single sample gave rise to the 30 T cell receptor beta chains below, sequenced in a study of spatial heterogeneity in lung cancer. Time point in this sample: sample taken at primary tumor resection. Whole RNA, which was extracted from tumor, nontumor lung tissue or frozen PBMC, was sequenced without any cell sorting. TCRdb ran MiXCR on the 5' RACE reads and lists one entry per CDR3 protein. The table has approximately 7,000 distinct CDR3 sequences, approximately 3.8% seen once. The material was normal lung tissue next to the tumor, obtained at surgery. All receptors come from a female donor with early-stage non-small cell lung cancer.

The table lists this clonotype with many counts. Because this beta chain is a stray read in a library intended to capture alpha chains, its abundance should not be given much weight. The CDR3 DNA reads as TGTGCCAGCAGCCGCGACAGTTTCAATCAGCCCCAGCATTTT. Encoded protein: CASSRDSFNQPQHF. V gene TRBV6-2 or TRBV6-3 combines with J gene TRBJ1-5, with D perhaps matching TRBD1 (5 bases). The V end was cut by 6 bases, the J end by 3 bases, with 12 bases between. Per germline, CDR1 MNHEY and CDR2 SVGEGT. This CDR3 contains 14 residues.

This clonotype came up many times. This beta chain turned up in a library designed for alpha chains; as an off-target read, its abundance says little. The rearrangement joins TRBV9 to TRBJ1-3; D gene unclear. The CDR3 is 17 residues long. Germline V gives CDR1 SGDLS, CDR2 YYNGEE. Deletions cut 0 bases from V and 3 bases from J, with 16 bases between. The CDR3: CASSVVGEVAIGNTIYF. CDR3 bases: TGTGCCAGCAGCGTAGTTGGTGAAGTGGCAATTGGAAACACCATATATTTT.

This clonotype was observed at least ten times. For a library built for alpha chains, this beta chain is a stray read; little rests on its size. The V gene is TRBV12-3 or TRBV12-4, the J gene TRBJ2-7; D unclear. Trimming removed 5 bases at V and 2 bases at J, with 7 bases between. The CDR3 extends over 12 amino acids. The chain's CDR3 is CASSLWTYEQYF. The CDR3, as DNA: TGTGCCAGCAGTCTCTGGACCTACGAGCAGTACTTC.

Within the sample, this clonotype is medium-sized. Since the library was made to target alpha chains, this beta chain is a stray read and its abundance is not meaningful. The rearrangement links TRBV27 to TRBJ2-2; the D gene is possibly TRBD1 (5 bases). The germline V gene has CDR1 MNHEY and CDR2 SMNVEV (reference sequence). V lost 6 bases and J lost 6, with 11 bases in between. The CDR3 has 13 amino acids. CDR3 in DNA: TGTGCCAGCAGGCAGCAGGGCCCCGGGGAGCTGTTTTTT. It translates to CASRQQGPGELFF.

This clonotype came up many times. This beta chain turned up in a library designed for alpha chains; as an off-target read, its abundance says little. The rearrangement links TRBV7-3 to TRBJ2-3; 7 bases agree with TRBD2. Germline V gives CDR1 SGHTA, CDR2 FQGTGA. The J segment lost 2 bases and the V segment lost 2 bases, leaving 4 bases of the junction unmatched. The CDR3 extends over 15 amino acids. CDR3 sequence reads: CASSLRGEYTDTQYF. As DNA, the CDR3 is TGTGCCAGCAGCTTACGGGGGGAATACACAGATACGCAGTATTTT.

Ten or more counts support this clonotype. This beta chain slipped into a library made for alpha chains as a stray read, so its size is not meaningful. The chain carries TRBV5-4 and TRBJ1-4; 8 bases agree with TRBD1. Unmatched junction bases numbered 4, after V lost 3 bases and J lost 3 bases. This CDR3 region has 15 residues. The germline gives CDR1 SGHNT, CDR2 YYREEE (reference sequence). As DNA, the CDR3 is TGTGCCAGCAGCTCGACAGGGGAGCCTAATGAAAAACTGTTTTTT. This codes for CASSSTGEPNEKLFF.

As to this clonotype: The germline gene is not matched at one end of the junction; a read error may be the cause. A library made for alpha chains picked up this beta chain off target, so its size means little. This chain uses TRBV7-9 with TRBJ1-2, with D possibly matching TRBD1 (6 bases). The CDR3 is made up of 14 amino acids. Germline V CDR1 and CDR2: SEHNR, FQNEAQ (reference sequence). CDR3 nucleotides: TGCACGGGGGCAGAAGCCATTTCTAACTATGGCTACACCTTC. It translates to CTGAEAISNYGYTF.

This clonotype was observed at least ten times. This beta chain appears as a stray read in a library generated for alpha chains; its size is not informative. This sequence joins TRBV7-2 and TRBJ2-7, with D perhaps matching TRBD1 or TRBD2 (5 bases each). Germline loops: CDR1 SGHTA, CDR2 FQGNSA. This CDR3 contains 15 residues. The ends were cut back, 1 base at V and 6 bases at J, with 16 bases in the middle. The CDR3 sequence is CASSLEPGTSFEQYF. The CDR3 DNA follows: TGTGCCAGCAGCTTAGAGCCCGGGACCTCTTTCGAGCAGTACTTC. The whole variable domain, remainder taken from reference TRBV7-2 and TRBJ2-7, is GAGVSQSPSNKVTEKGKDVELRCDPISGHTALYWYRQSLGQGLEFLIYFQGNSAPDKSGLPSDRFSAERTGGSVSTLTIQRTQQEDSAVYLCASSLEPGTSFEQYFGPGTRLTVT.

Ten or more counts support this clonotype. This beta chain represents an off-target read in a library built for alpha chains; its size is of limited meaning. V is TRBV5-8 and J is TRBJ2-2, with D unclear. This CDR3 is 15 amino acids long. Trimming shortened V by 2 bases and J by 0 bases, and 8 bases separated the two germline ends. Germline V gives CDR1 SGHTS, CDR2 YDEGEE. CDR3 DNA sequence: TGTGCCAGCAGCTTCCTCCAGACGAACACCGGGGAGCTGTTTTTT. This encodes CASSFLQTNTGELFF.

By share, this clonotype ranks as medium-sized. This beta chain is an off-target read within a library intended for alpha chains, so its frequency means little. The V and J genes are TRBV20-1 and TRBJ2-5, with D unclear. CDR3 length equals 14 residues. Trimming stripped 4 bases from V and 4 bases from J, with 16 bases between. Germline V gene sequence: CDR1 DFQATT, CDR2 SNEGSKA (reference sequence). CDR3 nucleotides: TGCAGTGCTATTGTCGCCGTCATCCCAGAGACCCAGTACTTC. As protein: CSAIVAVIPETQYF.

This clonotype appeared many times. The library was designed around alpha chains, so this beta chain is a stray read whose abundance carries little weight. This rearrangement joins TRBV27 to TRBJ1-2, with a tentative D call TRBD1 (5 bases). Trimming shortened V by 3 bases and J by 6 bases, and 20 bases separated the two germline ends. The CDR3 covers 16 residues. Germline V gene data show CDR1 as MNHEY and CDR2 as SMNVEV (reference sequence). For the CDR3, the DNA is TGTGCCAGCAGTTTTACTAGGGGCGTGGGGGATAATGGCTACACCTTC. Amino acids: CASSFTRGVGDNGYTF.

This clonotype was seen ten or more times. This beta chain is an off-target read within a library intended for alpha chains, so its frequency means little. The gene calls are TRBV29-1 and TRBJ2-3; D remains unclear. The germline gives CDR1 SQVTM, CDR2 ANQGSEA. This CDR3 is built from 12 residues. V was clipped by 0 bases and J by 6 bases, with 7 bases between them. CDR3 coding DNA: TGCAGCGTTGAAGAGGGCGGTGATACGCAGTATTTT. Protein product: CSVEEGGDTQYF.

This clonotype was seen at least ten times. This beta chain came through as a stray read in a library set up for alpha chains, and its size says little. V usage is TRBV4-1 and J usage is TRBJ2-7; TRBD2 aligns across 7 bases. The CDR3 is made up of 16 amino acids. J lost 5 bases, V lost 1 base, and 11 bases had no gene match. CDR1 and CDR2 from the germline V gene are MGHRA and YSYEKL. CDR3 sequence reads: CASSQGPGTTLDEQYF. In DNA form, the CDR3 reads TGCGCCAGCAGCCAAGGCCCGGGGACTACCTTGGACGAGCAGTACTTC.

There are many counts of this clonotype. Being off target in a library aimed at alpha chains, this beta chain has a size of little meaning. The V call is TRBV6-2 or TRBV6-3, the J call TRBJ2-6, with a tentative D call TRBD1 (6 bases). This CDR3 is built from 16 residues. V lost 11 bases to trimming and J lost 0 bases, with 17 bases between them. Germline V gene data show CDR1 as MNHEY and CDR2 as SVGEGT. The CDR3 DNA is TGTGCCGTTAAGACAGGACAAACCTCTGGGGCCAACGTCCTGACTTTC. This encodes CAVKTGQTSGANVLTF.

This clonotype came up many times. This beta chain came through as a stray read in a library set up for alpha chains, and its size says little. This chain joins TRBV20-1 and TRBJ1-3; D is unresolved. The CDR3 runs to 12 residues. Trimming removed 6 bases from V and 2 bases from J, with 8 bases in between. Germline V gene lookup returns CDR1 DFQATT and CDR2 SNEGSKA (reference sequence). The CDR3 DNA follows: TGCAGTGCCCGGGTTCCTGGAAACACCATATATTTT. Translated, it gives CSARVPGNTIYF.

A few counts support this clonotype. This beta chain slipped into a library made for alpha chains as a stray read, so its size is not meaningful. V usage is TRBV3-1 and J usage is TRBJ1-5, with TRBD1 matching over 9 bases. After removal of 6 bases from V and 7 bases from J, the junction contained 10 bases not matched to a gene. This CDR3 is 15 amino acids long. CDR1 LGHDT and CDR2 YNNKEL come from the germline V gene (reference sequence). The CDR3 DNA is TGTGCCAGCAGTCCGACAGGGGGAGAGGGCCAGCCCCAGCATTTT. Its protein is CASSPTGGEGQPQHF.

Relative to its sample, this clonotype is medium-sized. Because the library targeted alpha chains, this beta chain is an off-target read whose size means little. This chain uses TRBV12-3 or TRBV12-4 with TRBJ2-5; D may be TRBD2 (5 bases). The V and J ends lost 4 bases and 1 base respectively, with 16 bases between them. The CDR3 contains 16 residues. The CDR3 here is CASSWSSGPFQETQYF. CDR3 in DNA: TGTGCCAGCAGTTGGTCGAGCGGCCCATTCCAAGAGACCCAGTACTTC.

A remark on this clonotype: The size of this beta chain means little, since it is a stray read in a library made for alpha chains. The CDR3 sequence is CASSYGTPPRYTF. In DNA form, the CDR3 reads TGTGCCAGCAGTTACGGGACACCCCCTCGCTACACCTTC. V and J are TRBV6-5 and TRBJ1-2; D possibly corresponds to TRBD1 (6 bases). Germline values: CDR1 MNHEY, CDR2 SVGAGI. V lost 2 bases to trimming and J lost 9 bases, with 13 bases between them. The CDR3 consists of 13 residues.

This clonotype was observed many times. A library prepared for alpha chains yielded this beta chain as an off-target read; its size is of little meaning. The rearrangement joins TRBV5-1 to TRBJ2-5; the D is unclear. The CDR3 sequence is 15 residues long. Trimming cost V 0 bases and J 5 bases, with 14 bases left between them. The germline CDR1 and CDR2 sequences are SGHRS and YFSETQ. The CDR3 loop is CASSLALGRRETQYF. The CDR3 DNA is TGCGCCAGCAGCTTGGCCCTCGGACGACGGGAGACCCAGTACTTC.

In this sample, this clonotype turned up a few times. For a library built for alpha chains, this beta chain is a stray read; little rests on its size. V and J are TRBV28 and TRBJ2-6, with D possibly TRBD1 on 8 matching bases. V lost 5 bases to trimming and J lost 4 bases, with 18 bases between them. The CDR3 loop spans 17 amino acids. Germline-derived CDR1 and CDR2 are MDHEN and SYDVKM. This CDR3 reads CASSRQGRVEGANVLTF. DNA for the CDR3: TGTGCCAGCAGTCGACAGGGGAGGGTGGAAGGGGCCAACGTCCTGACTTTC.

Many counts were recorded for this clonotype. The junction departs from germline at one end; a sequencing error may be responsible. This beta chain came through as a stray read in a library set up for alpha chains, and its size says little. The V gene is TRBV7-2, the J gene TRBJ2-7, with D perhaps TRBD1 (9 bases). The CDR3 is 15 amino acids. In germline, CDR1 is SGHTA, CDR2 FQGNSA. DNA for the CDR3: TGTGCCAGCAGCGTAGCGGGACAGGGTCTCCACGAGCAGTACTTC. Encoded protein: CASSVAGQGLHEQYF. Supplemented by reference TRBV7-2 and TRBJ2-7, the full variable domain reads GAGVSQSPSNKVTEKGKDVELRCDPISGHTALYWYRQSLGQGLEFLIYFQGNSAPDKSGLPSDRFSAERTGGSVSTLTIQRTQQEDSAVYLCASSVAGQGLHEQYFGPGTRLTVT.

Judged by abundance, this clonotype is medium-sized. A library made for alpha chains picked up this beta chain off target, so its size means little. This chain links TRBV5-1 with TRBJ1-1, with D unresolved. Germline lookup yields CDR1 SGHRS and CDR2 YFSETQ. The CDR3 extends over 14 amino acids. V dropped 1 base and J dropped 2 bases, with 9 bases sitting between them. CDR3 nucleotide sequence: TGCGCCAGCAGCTTGAGTGCCACTAACACTGAAGCTTTCTTT. This translates into CASSLSATNTEAFF.

Ten or more counts support this clonotype. Being off target in a library aimed at alpha chains, this beta chain has a size of little meaning. The rearrangement links TRBV21-1 to TRBJ1-5; the D segment call TRBD1 is taken from the table without a DNA check. TRBV21-1 is a known pseudogene. The length of the CDR3 is 13 residues. In nucleotides, the CDR3 is TGTGCCAGCAGCAAAGGACGGGGGCAGCCCCAGCATTTT. Its translation is CASSKGRGQPQHF.

This clonotype occurred many times. This beta chain appears as a stray read in a library generated for alpha chains; its size is not informative. This chain uses TRBV6-6 with TRBJ2-1, with a possible D match to TRBD1 (6 bases). This CDR3 is built from 13 residues. Germline CDR1 is MNHNY and CDR2 is SVGAGI (reference sequence). Trimming took off 6 bases at V and 11 bases at J, with 17 bases between the two ends. In DNA form, the CDR3 reads TGTGCCAGCAGCCCGGACAGTCCGTCTAAGCAGTTCTTC. Its protein product is CASSPDSPSKQFF.

By proportion, this clonotype is medium-sized. The library was prepared for alpha chains; this beta chain is a stray read, so its frequency means little. The chain has TRBV20-1 and TRBJ1-2, with a tentative D call TRBD1 (6 bases). Germline CDR1 reads DFQATT; CDR2 reads SNEGSKA (reference sequence). The CDR3 length is 13 residues. Trimming removed 3 bases from V and 5 bases from J, with 13 bases in between. Here the CDR3 reads CSASETGGYGYTF. The CDR3 bases are TGCAGTGCTAGTGAGACAGGAGGGTATGGCTACACCTTC.

At least ten counts were recorded for this clonotype. Since the library was made to target alpha chains, this beta chain is a stray read and its abundance is not meaningful. V usage is TRBV6-5 and J usage is TRBJ2-1, with 8 nucleotides matching TRBD1. Looked up from germline, CDR1 is MNHEY and CDR2 is SVGAGI. CDR3 length equals 16 residues. J lost 7 bases, V lost 7 bases, and 15 bases had no gene match. Here the CDR3 reads CASTPPDIRDRNEQFF. For the CDR3, the DNA is TGTGCCAGCACCCCTCCCGACATAAGGGACAGGAATGAGCAGTTCTTC.

This clonotype has more than one count but fewer than ten. As an off-target read in a library built for alpha chains, this beta chain has a frequency of little significance. The CDR3 protein is CAWSRSWEKLFF. In nucleotides, the CDR3 is TGTGCCTGGAGTCGCTCGTGGGAAAAACTGTTTTTT. The rearrangement joins TRBV30 to TRBJ1-4; D not certain. Germline CDR1 and CDR2: GTSNPN and SVGIG (reference sequence). Trimming shortened V by 2 bases and J by 8 bases, and 9 bases separated the two germline ends. The CDR3 has 12 amino acids.

This clonotype was observed at least ten times. In a library made to pick up alpha chains, this beta chain is a stray read with a size that means little. The J gene is TRBJ2-1, the V gene TRBV7-8; D is unresolved. Deletions cut 5 bases from V and 12 bases from J, with 11 bases between. The germline V gene has CDR1 SGHVS and CDR2 FQNEAQ. This CDR3 is 11 amino acids long. CDR3 nucleotides: TGTGCCAGCAGCCTAGACTCCGGGCAGTTCTTC. Its translation is CASSLDSGQFF.

The table lists this clonotype with many counts. This beta chain is an off-target read within a library intended for alpha chains, so its frequency means little. V is TRBV3-1 and J is TRBJ2-2; TRBD2 matches 10 bases. V lost 5 bases to trimming and J lost 3 bases; unmatched junction nucleotides: 3. Germline V gene sequence: CDR1 LGHDT, CDR2 YNNKEL (reference sequence). This CDR3 is 15 amino acids long. CDR3 in amino acids: CASSKRGGHTGELFF. The CDR3 nucleotides are TGTGCCAGCAGCAAGCGGGGGGGCCACACCGGGGAGCTGTTTTTT.

By sample share, this clonotype is medium-sized. The library was prepared for alpha chains; this beta chain is a stray read, so its frequency means little. The chain carries TRBV5-4 and TRBJ2-3; no reliable D call. Trimming took off 1 base at V and 6 bases at J, with 9 bases between the two ends. The CDR3 extends over 13 amino acids. CDR1 and CDR2 from the germline V gene are SGHNT and YYREEE (reference sequence). CDR3: CASSLRPMDTQYF. The CDR3 DNA follows: TGTGCCAGCAGCTTGCGACCAATGGATACGCAGTATTTT.